Each of the 27 T cell receptor beta chains below was sequenced from the same sample in a study of cytomegalovirus exposure and HLA in healthy donors. PCR amplification relied on 60 Vbeta primers (plus 13 Jbeta primers). Data came from immunoSEQ multiplex PCR; TCRdb stores just in-frame clones and leaves some out. The table shows tens of thousands of clones, with about 80% occurring only once. Specimen: PBMCs. The receptors stem from a man aged 25 to 40 in good health and CMV-seronegative.

J is TRBJ2-3 and V is TRBV5-4; D is possibly TRBD2 (5 bases). The V end lost 4 bases, the J end lost 2 bases, and 11 bases lay between the germline ends. This CDR3 contains 14 residues. Germline V gives CDR1 SGHNT, CDR2 YYREEE (reference sequence). The CDR3 sequence is CASSPWETTDTQYF. The CDR3, as DNA: TGTGCCAGCAGCCCGTGGGAGACCACAGATACGCAGTATTTT.

This clone has only a few counts. V is TRBV7-6 and J is TRBJ2-7, with TRBD2 matching over 7 bases. This CDR3 has 14 amino acids. Trimming removed 1 base from V and 3 bases from J; junction bases left unmatched: 3. Germline V gene data show CDR1 as SGHVS and CDR2 as FNYEAQ. CDR3 DNA sequence: TGTGCCAGCAGCTTAGTGGGGGGGGGCTACGAGCAGTACTTC. Residues: CASSLVGGGYEQYF.

This clone was detected only a few times. This chain joins TRBV6-5 and TRBJ1-2; D perhaps matches TRBD1 (5 bases). CDR3 length: 15 residues. The V end lost 4 bases, the J end lost 5 bases, and 17 bases lay between the germline ends. CDR1 is MNHEY and CDR2 is SVGAGI in the germline V gene. The CDR3 here is CASSSRDGGDYGYTF. The DNA of the CDR3 is TGTGCCAGCAGTTCCCGGGACGGAGGGGATTATGGCTACACCTTC.

The gene calls are TRBV27 and TRBJ1-3; the D gene is possibly TRBD1 (6 bases). Germline assignment: CDR1 MNHEY and CDR2 SMNVEV (reference sequence). The V end was cut by 7 bases, the J end by 0 bases, with 16 bases between. The CDR3 spans 16 residues. CDR3 sequence (DNA): TGTGCCAGCACCTCAGGGGTCCCGTCCTCTGGAAACACCATATATTTT. Protein product: CASTSGVPSSGNTIYF.

The CDR3 loop is CASSLDFGYGYTF. DNA of the CDR3: TGTGCCAGCAGCTTAGATTTCGGCTATGGCTACACCTTC. The gene calls are TRBV11-2 and TRBJ1-2; D ambiguous. CDR1 SGHAT and CDR2 FQNNGV come from the germline V gene. The CDR3 loop spans 13 amino acids. The V end was cut by 0 bases, the J end by 4 bases, with 6 bases between.

In its sample, this clone was seen once. This chain joins TRBV4-1 and TRBJ2-1; D unclear. V lost 1 base and J lost 10, with 5 bases in between. The germline CDR1 and CDR2 sequences are MGHRA and YSYEKL. The CDR3 contains 11 residues. In nucleotides, the CDR3 is TGCGCCAGCAGCCAAGCCAGGGAGCAGTTCTTC. This codes for CASSQAREQFF.

This chain links TRBV12-5 with TRBJ2-3; D not resolved. The V end lost 7 bases, the J end lost 6 bases, and 11 bases lay between the germline ends. The germline V gene encodes CDR1 LGHNT and CDR2 FRNRAP. The CDR3 runs 12 residues. CDR3 amino acids: CASAYLADTQYF. For the CDR3, the DNA is TGTGCTAGTGCCTACCTTGCCGATACGCAGTATTTT. The variable domain in full, with the rest retrieved from reference TRBV12-5 and TRBJ2-3, is DARVTQTPRHKVTEMGQEVTMRCQPILGHNTVFWYRQTMMQGLELLAYFRNRAPLDDSGMPKDRFSAEMPDATLATLKIQPSEPRDSAVYFCASAYLADTQYFGPGTRLTVL.

The gene calls are TRBV29-1 and TRBJ2-3, with D perhaps matching TRBD1 (6 bases). The germline V gene has CDR1 SQVTM and CDR2 ANQGSEA. V was clipped by 2 bases and J by 11 bases, with 14 bases between them. The CDR3 is 12 amino acids. CDR3 loop: CSVESGQGKQYF. The DNA of the CDR3 is TGCAGCGTTGAATCGGGGCAGGGGAAGCAGTATTTT.

The table lists this clone with a count of one. J is TRBJ1-2 and V is TRBV9, with 11 bases fitting TRBD1. Germline lookup yields CDR1 SGDLS and CDR2 YYNGEE. The CDR3 is made up of 14 amino acids. The J segment lost 2 bases and the V segment lost 5 bases, leaving 2 bases of the junction unmatched. The CDR3 DNA reads as TGTGCCAGCAGGGGACAGGGGGAAAACTATGGCTACACCTTC. Encoded protein: CASRGQGENYGYTF.

This CDR3 reads CSARTGNGYTF. In nucleotides, the CDR3 is TGCAGTGCGAGGACAGGGAATGGCTACACCTTC. V gene TRBV20-1 combines with J gene TRBJ1-2; TRBD1 matches at 8 bases. Germline V gives CDR1 DFQATT, CDR2 SNEGSKA (reference sequence). Germline trimming cut 6 bases from V and 6 bases from J; bases unmatched to any gene: 3. This CDR3 region has 11 residues.

CDR3 in amino acids: CASSPTGQGRQPQHF. In nucleotides, the CDR3 is TGCGCCAGCAGCCCAACAGGACAGGGACGGCAGCCCCAGCATTTT. The chain uses TRBV5-1 and TRBJ1-5; the match to TRBD1 covers 8 bases. This CDR3 is 15 amino acids long. From germline, CDR1 is SGHRS and CDR2 YFSETQ. The junction had 10 bases not matched to a gene; V was cut back by 4 bases and J by 7 bases. The entire variable domain, with the rest obtained from reference TRBV5-1 and TRBJ1-5, is as follows: KAGVTQTPRYLIKTRGQQVTLSCSPISGHRSVSWYQQTPGQGLQFLFEYFSETQRNKGNFPGRFSGRQFSNSRSEMNVSTLELGDSALYLCASSPTGQGRQPQHFGDGTRLSIL.

This chain connects TRBV27 to TRBJ2-5; 8 bases are shared with TRBD2. Trimming took 2 bases from V and 2 from J; bases not matched to a gene: 7. CDR3 length: 16 residues. Germline CDR1 MNHEY, CDR2 SMNVEV (reference sequence). The CDR3 reads CASSLRSGGLQETQYF. The CDR3 DNA is TGTGCCAGCAGTTTAAGAAGCGGGGGTCTTCAAGAGACCCAGTACTTC.

This chain uses TRBV6-1 with TRBJ2-3; 10 bases fit TRBD2. Losses at the gene ends were 7 bases for V and 3 bases for J; bases not matched to a gene: 7. Germline CDR1 and CDR2: MNHNS and SASEGT. CDR3 length equals 15 residues. The CDR3 loop is CASISGRAGTDTQYF. CDR3 DNA: TGTGCCAGCATCAGCGGGAGGGCCGGAACAGATACGCAGTATTTT.

The chain is built from TRBV27 and TRBJ1-5, with D possibly being TRBD1 (6 bases). The CDR3 length is 16 residues. CDR1 is MNHEY, CDR2 SMNVEV, per germline (reference sequence). V lost 5 bases, J lost 4 bases, and 18 bases lay in between. CDR3: CASSAQRTGHNQPQHF. Here the CDR3 DNA reads TGTGCCAGCAGTGCCCAAAGGACGGGACATAATCAGCCCCAGCATTTT.

This chain connects TRBV10-3 to TRBJ1-1; tentatively, D is TRBD1 (5 bases). This CDR3 comprises 14 residues. V shed 6 bases and J shed 0 bases, with 11 bases lying between them. Looked up from germline, CDR1 is ENHRY and CDR2 is SYGVKD. The CDR3 sequence: CAIRTADLNTEAFF. Here the CDR3 DNA reads TGTGCCATCAGGACAGCCGACTTGAACACTGAAGCTTTCTTT.

This sequence joins TRBV5-1 and TRBJ1-2; 9 positions agree with TRBD1. CDR3 size: 14 residues. Germline loops: CDR1 SGHRS, CDR2 YFSETQ. V was clipped by 0 bases and J by 5 bases; unmatched bases: 2. CDR3 in amino acids: CASSLGQGVYGYTF. The CDR3 bases are TGCGCCAGCAGCTTGGGACAGGGGGTATATGGCTACACCTTC. Variable domain in full (rest from reference TRBV5-1 and TRBJ1-2): KAGVTQTPRYLIKTRGQQVTLSCSPISGHRSVSWYQQTPGQGLQFLFEYFSETQRNKGNFPGRFSGRQFSNSRSEMNVSTLELGDSALYLCASSLGQGVYGYTFGSGTRLTVV.

The rearrangement joins TRBV19 to TRBJ2-6; 8 positions agree with TRBD1. V gave up 3 bases and J gave up 0 bases; unmatched junction bases: 4. Germline V lookup: CDR1 LNHDA, CDR2 SQIVND (reference sequence). This CDR3 spans 17 amino acids. This CDR3 reads CASSIRTGRSGANVLTF. CDR3 coding DNA: TGTGCCAGTAGTATCCGGACAGGGCGCTCTGGGGCCAACGTCCTGACTTTC. The whole variable domain, filled in from reference TRBV19 and TRBJ2-6, reads DGGITQSPKYLFRKEGQNVTLSCEQNLNHDAMYWYRQDPGQGLRLIYYSQIVNDFQKGDIAEGYSVSREKKESFPLTVTSAQKNPTAFYLCASSIRTGRSGANVLTFGAGSRLTVL.

V gene TRBV7-8 combines with J gene TRBJ2-7; tentative D call: TRBD2 (6 bases). The V and J ends lost 5 bases and 2 bases respectively, with 19 bases between them. Germline CDR1 is SGHVS and CDR2 is FQNEAQ. The CDR3 has 16 amino acids. The CDR3 protein is CASSLGGTTKPYEQYF. CDR3 nucleotides: TGTGCCAGCAGCCTCGGGGGAACCACAAAACCCTACGAGCAGTACTTC.

The chain carries TRBV7-9 and TRBJ1-1, with 7 bases aligning to TRBD1. The CDR3 has 15 residues. The V and J ends lost 5 bases and 3 bases, in that order; junction bases with no gene match: 9. Germline CDR1 SEHNR, CDR2 FQNEAQ (reference sequence). The CDR3 protein is CASSASGGPDTEAFF. The CDR3 coding sequence is TGTGCCAGCAGCGCTTCAGGGGGTCCGGACACTGAAGCTTTCTTT.

The rearrangement joins TRBV19 to TRBJ1-2; D not certain. Germline V gene lookup returns CDR1 LNHDA and CDR2 SQIVND (reference sequence). CDR3 size: 14 residues. Trimming took 10 bases from V and 0 from J, leaving 15 bases between them. The CDR3 is CATMGFTSNYGYTF. CDR3 coding DNA: TGTGCCACTATGGGCTTCACCTCTAACTATGGCTACACCTTC.

The DNA of the CDR3 is TGTGCCAGCTCACCAAGTATGACAGATCAGCCCCAGCATTTT. This translates into CASSPSMTDQPQHF. The chain uses TRBV18 and TRBJ1-5; tentatively, D is TRBD1 (5 bases). This CDR3 spans 14 amino acids. The V end lost 2 bases, the J end lost 5 bases, and 10 bases lay between the germline ends. In germline, CDR1 is KGHSH, CDR2 LQKENI.

The gene calls are TRBV13 and TRBJ2-1; perhaps TRBD1 as D (5 bases). Trimming shortened V by 1 base and J by 6 bases, and 10 bases separated the two germline ends. The CDR3 has 14 amino acids. Per germline, CDR1 PRHDT and CDR2 FYEKMQ (reference sequence). The CDR3 is CASSLVARGNEQFF. Here the CDR3 DNA reads TGTGCCAGCAGCTTAGTGGCTAGGGGCAATGAGCAGTTCTTC. The variable domain in full, with the rest retrieved from reference TRBV13 and TRBJ2-1, is AAGVIQSPRHLIKEKRETATLKCYPIPRHDTVYWYQQGPGQDPQFLISFYEKMQSDKGSIPDRFSAQQFSDYHSELNMSSLELGDSALYFCASSLVARGNEQFFGPGTRLTVL.

This clone was counted once. The rearrangement uses TRBV5-1 and TRBJ2-5; maybe TRBD2 (6 bases). V lost 3 bases to trimming and J lost 5 bases, with 17 bases between them. Germline V gene lookup returns CDR1 SGHRS and CDR2 YFSETQ. This CDR3 comprises 15 residues. CDR3 sequence (DNA): TGCGCCAGCAGCTCAGAGTCAAAGACTAGGGAGACCCAGTACTTC. Protein sequence: CASSSESKTRETQYF.

The chain combines TRBV19 with TRBJ1-1; D is possibly TRBD1 (6 bases). Trimming took off 2 bases at V and 1 base at J, with 8 bases between the two ends. The CDR3 runs 14 residues. Germline CDR1 and CDR2: LNHDA and SQIVND (reference sequence). CDR3 DNA sequence: TGTGCCAGTAGTATATGGGGGCAGAACACTGAAGCTTTCTTT. It codes for CASSIWGQNTEAFF.

This chain links TRBV18 with TRBJ2-7; 7 nucleotides align to TRBD1. The junction had 8 bases not matched to a gene; V was cut back by 1 base and J by 2 bases. From germline, CDR1 is KGHSH and CDR2 LQKENI. This CDR3 spans 16 amino acids. The CDR3 loop reads CASSPLETGKTYEQYF. CDR3 coding DNA: TGTGCCAGCTCACCACTGGAGACAGGGAAGACCTACGAGCAGTACTTC.

This chain connects TRBV5-6 to TRBJ2-5; D possibly corresponds to TRBD2 (5 bases). The DNA end favors TRBJ2-7, so the J call may be wrong. The CDR3 contains 16 residues. Germline CDR1 is SGHDT and CDR2 is YYEEEE. CDR3 sequence reads: CASTGGSRSSSYEQYF. The CDR3 nucleotides are TGTGCCAGCACCGGAGGAAGCCGGAGTAGCTCCTACGAGCAGTACTTC.

V and J are TRBV7-8 and TRBJ1-3, with TRBD1 matching over 8 bases. Germline V gives CDR1 SGHVS, CDR2 FQNEAQ. Unmatched junction bases numbered 7, after V lost 0 bases and J lost 3 bases. The CDR3 has 17 residues. The CDR3: CASSLAYVRGLGNTIYF. CDR3 nucleotides: TGTGCCAGCAGCTTAGCGTATGTCAGGGGGCTTGGAAACACCATATATTTT.